This T cell receptor beta chain was obtained from a study of blood T cell repertoires in COVID-19. On the study more broadly: Whether acute or convalescent, the COVID-19 samples came from the United States, Italy and Spain.

Sequencing was performed with immunoSEQ multiplex PCR; in TCRdb, only in-frame clones are kept and a portion is missing. Of roughly 73,000 clones in the sample, 70% to 90% are singletons; the top ten hold 2.5% to 3%. The CDR3 is 16 residues long. Germline loops: CDR1 LNHDA, CDR2 SQIVND (reference sequence). V was trimmed by 0 bases and J by 4 bases, leaving 13 bases between them. The sequence came from a man between 65 and 80 years old with active or convalescent COVID-19. The V gene is TRBV19, the J gene TRBJ1-5; D is unclear. The sequencing input was peripheral blood. The CDR3 protein is CASSIDSGRVNQPQHF. CDR3 DNA: TGTGCCAGTAGTATAGATTCTGGGAGGGTGAATCAGCCCCAGCATTTT. Based on the CDR3 plus reference TRBV19 and TRBJ1-5, the full variable domain is DGGITQSPKYLFRKEGQNVTLSCEQNLNHDAMYWYRQDPGQGLRLIYYSQIVNDFQKGDIAEGYSVSREKKESFPLTVTSAQKNPTAFYLCASSIDSGRVNQPQHFGDGTRLSIL.